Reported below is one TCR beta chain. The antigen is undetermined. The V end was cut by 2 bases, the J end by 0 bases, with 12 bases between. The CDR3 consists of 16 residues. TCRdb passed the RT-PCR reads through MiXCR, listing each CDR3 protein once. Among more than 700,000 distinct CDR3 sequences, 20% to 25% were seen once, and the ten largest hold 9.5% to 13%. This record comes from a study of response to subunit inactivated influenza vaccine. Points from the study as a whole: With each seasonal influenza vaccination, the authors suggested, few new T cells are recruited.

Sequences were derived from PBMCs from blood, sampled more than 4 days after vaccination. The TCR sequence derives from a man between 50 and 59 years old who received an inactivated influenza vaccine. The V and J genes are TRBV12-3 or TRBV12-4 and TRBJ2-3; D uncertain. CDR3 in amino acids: CASSLTHGKSTDTQYF. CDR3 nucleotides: TGTGCCAGCAGTTTAACCCATGGGAAAAGCACAGATACGCAGTATTTT.